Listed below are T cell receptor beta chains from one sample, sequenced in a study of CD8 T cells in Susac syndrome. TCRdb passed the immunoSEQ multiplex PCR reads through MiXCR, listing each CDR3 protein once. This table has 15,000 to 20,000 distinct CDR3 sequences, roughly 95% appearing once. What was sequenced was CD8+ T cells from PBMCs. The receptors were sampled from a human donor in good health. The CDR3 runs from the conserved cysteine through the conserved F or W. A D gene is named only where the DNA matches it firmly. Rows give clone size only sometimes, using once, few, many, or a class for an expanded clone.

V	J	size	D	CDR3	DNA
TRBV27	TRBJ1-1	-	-	CASSPQGIRVTEAFF	TGTGCCAGCAGTCCGCAGGGGATACGTGTTACTGAAGCTTTCTTT
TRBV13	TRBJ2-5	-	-	CASSPWGEKGGETQYF	TGTGCCAGCAGCCCGTGGGGAGAGAAAGGGGGAGAGACCCAGTACTTC
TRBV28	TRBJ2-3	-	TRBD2	CASNLGGSHTDTQYF	TGTGCCAGCAACCTGGGAGGGTCTCACACAGATACGCAGTATTTT
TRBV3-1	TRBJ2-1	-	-	CASSPQFLDNEQFF	TGTGCCAGCAGCCCCCAATTCCTAGACAATGAGCAGTTCTTC
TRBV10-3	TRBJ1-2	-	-	CAISVPLGGGDGYTF	TGTGCCATCAGTGTCCCCCTAGGGGGGGGTGATGGCTACACCTTC
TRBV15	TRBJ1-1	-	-	CATSKGGTEAFF	TGTGCCACCAGCAAAGGGGGGACTGAAGCTTTCTTT
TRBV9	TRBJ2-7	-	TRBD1	CASSASSGTGNHEQYF	TGTGCCAGCAGCGCCAGCTCCGGGACAGGGAACCACGAGCAGTACTTC
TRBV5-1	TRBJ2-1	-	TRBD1	CASLFGTGHFDEQFF	TGCGCCAGCCTCTTTGGGACAGGGCATTTCGATGAGCAGTTCTTC
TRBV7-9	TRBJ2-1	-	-	CASRENLGTGDEQFF	TGTGCCAGCAGGGAAAACCTAGGGACTGGCGATGAGCAGTTCTTC
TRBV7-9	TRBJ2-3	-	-	CASSSGFWRTYTDTQYF	TGTGCCAGCAGCTCCGGCTTTTGGCGGACCTACACAGATACGCAGTATTTT
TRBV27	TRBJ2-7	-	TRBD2	CASSMGGIYEQYF	TGTGCCAGCAGTATGGGGGGGATTTACGAGCAGTACTTC
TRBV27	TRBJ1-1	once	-	CASSPVDPIGNTEAFF	TGTGCCAGCAGCCCCGTGGATCCAATTGGGAACACTGAAGCTTTCTTT
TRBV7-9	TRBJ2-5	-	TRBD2	CASSTWTSGKQETQYF	TGTGCCAGCAGCACTTGGACTAGCGGGAAGCAAGAGACCCAGTACTTC
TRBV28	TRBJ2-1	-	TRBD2	CASRETSGYDYNEQFF	TGTGCCAGCAGGGAGACTAGCGGTTATGACTACAATGAGCAGTTCTTC
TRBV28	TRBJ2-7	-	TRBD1	CASTSIPTGSPYEQYF	TGTGCCAGCACCTCAATACCGACAGGGAGTCCCTACGAGCAGTACTTC
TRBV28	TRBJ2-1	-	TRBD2	CAGGRATEQFF	TGTGCTGGCGGGAGGGCCACTGAGCAGTTCTTC
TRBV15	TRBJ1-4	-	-	CATSRAPVIDEKLFF	TGTGCCACCAGCAGGGCTCCCGTAATCGATGAAAAACTGTTTTTT
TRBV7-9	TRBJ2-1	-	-	CASSSPDPGNEQFF	TGTGCCAGCAGCTCGCCGGACCCTGGGAATGAGCAGTTCTTC
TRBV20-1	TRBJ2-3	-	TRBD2	CSARARASGSILWFLDTQYF	TGCAGTGCTAGAGCCCGGGCTAGCGGGAGTATTCTTTGGTTTTTAGATACGCAGTATTTT
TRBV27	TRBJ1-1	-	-	CASSLGVDIEAFF	TGTGCCAGCAGTTTAGGGGTAGACATTGAAGCTTTCTTT
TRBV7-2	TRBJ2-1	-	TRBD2	CASRDTGTSGSRGGEQFF	TGTGCCAGCAGGGATACCGGGACTAGCGGGAGCCGCGGGGGTGAGCAGTTCTTC
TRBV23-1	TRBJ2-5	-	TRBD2	CASSQSFSFSGRGETQYF	TGCGCCAGCAGTCAATCTTTCTCATTTAGCGGGAGAGGGGAGACCCAGTACTTC
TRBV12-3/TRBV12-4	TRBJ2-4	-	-	CASSLLTGAKNIQYF	TGTGCCAGCAGTTTACTTACAGGAGCCAAAAACATTCAGTACTTC
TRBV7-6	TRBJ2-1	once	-	CASSARGTPNNEQFF	TGTGCCAGCAGCGCGCGCGGGACGCCGAACAATGAGCAGTTCTTC
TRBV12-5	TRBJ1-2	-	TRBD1	CASGLPRTAEQGNYGYTF	TGTGCTAGTGGTTTGCCCAGGACGGCGGAACAGGGGAACTATGGCTACACCTTC
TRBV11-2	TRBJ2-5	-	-	CASSLDAGTQYQETQYF	TGTGCCAGCAGCTTAGACGCCGGGACCCAGTACCAAGAGACCCAGTACTTC